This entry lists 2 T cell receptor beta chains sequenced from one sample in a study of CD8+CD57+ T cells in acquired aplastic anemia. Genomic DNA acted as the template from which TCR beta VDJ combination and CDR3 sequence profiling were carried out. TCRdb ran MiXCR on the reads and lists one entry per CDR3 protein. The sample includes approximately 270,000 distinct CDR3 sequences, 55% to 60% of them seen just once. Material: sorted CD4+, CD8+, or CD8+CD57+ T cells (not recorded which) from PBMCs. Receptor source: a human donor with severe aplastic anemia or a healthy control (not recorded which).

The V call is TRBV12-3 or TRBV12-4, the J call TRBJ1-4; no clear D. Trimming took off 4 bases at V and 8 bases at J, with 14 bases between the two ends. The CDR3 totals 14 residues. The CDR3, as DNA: TGTGCCAGCAGTTCCCGGGAGGGTGGAGAAAAACTGTTTTTT. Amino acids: CASSSREGGEKLFF.

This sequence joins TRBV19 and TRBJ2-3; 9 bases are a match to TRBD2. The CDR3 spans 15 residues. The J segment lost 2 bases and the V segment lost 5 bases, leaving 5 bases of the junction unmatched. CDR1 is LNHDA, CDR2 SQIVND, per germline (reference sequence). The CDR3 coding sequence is TGTGCCAGTAGTCGAGCGGGGGGCCACACAGATACGCAGTATTTT. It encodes CASSRAGGHTDTQYF.